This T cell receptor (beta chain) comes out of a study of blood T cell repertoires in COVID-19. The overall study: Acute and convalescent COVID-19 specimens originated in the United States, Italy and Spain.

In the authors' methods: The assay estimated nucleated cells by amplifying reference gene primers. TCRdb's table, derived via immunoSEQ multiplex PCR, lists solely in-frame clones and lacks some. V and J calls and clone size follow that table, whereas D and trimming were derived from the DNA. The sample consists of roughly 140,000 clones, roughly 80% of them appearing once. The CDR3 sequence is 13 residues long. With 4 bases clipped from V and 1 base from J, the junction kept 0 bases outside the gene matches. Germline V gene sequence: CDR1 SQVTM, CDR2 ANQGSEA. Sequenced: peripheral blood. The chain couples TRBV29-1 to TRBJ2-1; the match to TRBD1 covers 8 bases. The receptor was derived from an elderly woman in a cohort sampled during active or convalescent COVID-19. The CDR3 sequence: CSVGTGSYNEQFF. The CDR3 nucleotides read TGCAGCGTTGGGACAGGGTCCTACAATGAGCAGTTCTTC.